This entry describes one TCR beta chain. The antigen remains unidentified. This entry belongs to a study of beta chain features in type 1 diabetes. Stem cell-like memory, regulatory, central memory and naive CD4+ cells were sorted via CD45RO/CCR7/CD25/CD127/CD95/CD27. All of the sorted populations showed purity greater than 95%. Study conclusions and caveats: The study notes PCR might favor shorter templates equally in patients and controls. Any HLA effect on TCRB rearrangement was left unresolved by small sub-analyses.

The sequenced template was cDNA made from the entire isolated RNA. Profiling relied on immunoSEQ multiplex PCR, and the TCRdb table lists in-frame clones only, not all of them. Among approximately 120,000 clones listed, around 40% were seen once. V lost 8 bases, J lost 5 bases, and 4 bases stayed unmatched. Germline CDR1 reads DFQATT; CDR2 reads SNEGSKA (reference sequence). The CDR3 consists of 11 residues. The sample taken for sequencing was stem cell memory CD4+ T cells from blood. The chain employs TRBV20-1 and TRBJ2-5; 8 positions agree with TRBD2. This TCR came from a woman under 30 in good health. The CDR3, as DNA: TGCAGTAAGCGGGAGCGGGAGACCCAGTACTTC. Its protein is CSKRERETQYF.